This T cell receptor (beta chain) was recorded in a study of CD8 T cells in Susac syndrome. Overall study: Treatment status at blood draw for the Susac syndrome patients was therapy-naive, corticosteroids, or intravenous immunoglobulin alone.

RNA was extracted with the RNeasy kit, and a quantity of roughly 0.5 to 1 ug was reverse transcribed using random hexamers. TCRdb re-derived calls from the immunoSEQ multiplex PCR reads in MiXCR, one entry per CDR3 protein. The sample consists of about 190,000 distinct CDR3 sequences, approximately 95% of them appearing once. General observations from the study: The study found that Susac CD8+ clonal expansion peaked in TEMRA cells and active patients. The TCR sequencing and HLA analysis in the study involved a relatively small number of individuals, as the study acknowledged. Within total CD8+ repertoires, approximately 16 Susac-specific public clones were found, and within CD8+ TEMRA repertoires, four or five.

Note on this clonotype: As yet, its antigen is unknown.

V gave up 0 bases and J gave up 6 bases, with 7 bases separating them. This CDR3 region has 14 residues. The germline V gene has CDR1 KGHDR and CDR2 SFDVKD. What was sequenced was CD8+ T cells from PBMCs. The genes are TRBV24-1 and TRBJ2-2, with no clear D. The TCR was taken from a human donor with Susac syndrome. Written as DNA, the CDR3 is TGTGCCACCAGTGATTTGACGGTACCCGGGGAGCTGTTTTTT. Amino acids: CATSDLTVPGELFF.